This is a list of T cell receptor beta chains from one sample in a study of early T cells in non-severe SARS-CoV-2 infection. Each CDR3 protein is one row after TCRdb ran MiXCR on the 5' RACE reads. The table shows tens of thousands of distinct CDR3 sequences, with about 12% occurring only once. What was sequenced was whole blood. These receptors were collected from an adult who was a healthcare worker with PCR-confirmed SARS-CoV-2 infection or an uninfected control (not recorded which). The CDR3 runs from the conserved cysteine through the conserved F or W. The D gene is left open where the match is weak. Size is stated for part of the rows, as once, few or many counts, or as a class when the clone is expanded.

TRBJ2-3 NA NA TRBV29-1 CSVDAGTDTQYF TGCAGCGTTGACGCGGGCACAGATACGCAGTATTTT
TRBJ1-1 NA few TRBV10-3 CAIGRGDGNTEAFF TGTGCCATCGGCAGAGGGGACGGCAACACTGAAGCTTTCTTT
TRBJ2-5 NA NA TRBV3-1 CASSQSGTETQYF TGTGCCAGCAGCCAAAGCGGAACAGAGACCCAGTACTTC
TRBJ2-6 NA NA TRBV11-2 CASSLEPFGANVLTF TGTGCCAGCAGCCTTGAGCCCTTTGGGGCCAACGTCCTGACTTTC
TRBJ1-3 NA few TRBV5-4 CATRTAGNTIYF TGTGCCACCCGGACTGCTGGAAACACCATATATTTT
TRBJ2-5 NA few TRBV9 CASSAGLGLVQETQYF TGTGCCAGCAGCGCAGGGCTAGGATTAGTCCAAGAGACCCAGTACTTC
TRBJ1-5 NA many TRBV12-3/TRBV12-4 CASSLKGPQHF TGTGCCAGCAGTTTAAAGGGGCCCCAGCATTTT
TRBJ1-1 NA many TRBV5-1 CASSLDSGNTEAFF TGCGCCAGCAGCTTGGACTCGGGGAACACTGAAGCTTTCTTT
TRBJ2-1 TRBD2 NA TRBV5-1 CASSLARSGRGDEQFF TGCGCCAGCAGCTTGGCCCGGAGCGGGAGGGGCGATGAGCAGTTCTTC
TRBJ2-1 TRBD2 NA TRBV29-1 CSVAGGRKGNEQFF TGCAGCGTTGCCGGCGGGAGGAAGGGCAATGAGCAGTTCTTC
TRBJ2-7 TRBD2 NA TRBV20-1 CSAPRLAGGDEQYF TGCAGTGCCCCACGACTAGCGGGAGGAGACGAGCAGTACTTC
TRBJ1-1 NA many TRBV20-1 CSASFQNTEAFF TGCAGTGCTTCGTTCCAGAACACTGAAGCTTTCTTT
TRBJ2-7 TRBD1 many TRBV20-1 CSARWTGKTYEQYF TGCAGTGCTAGGTGGACAGGTAAAACGTACGAGCAGTACTTC
TRBJ2-5 NA many TRBV6-2/TRBV6-3 CASSSDQGGETQYF TGTGCCAGCAGTTCCGATCAGGGAGGAGAGACCCAGTACTTC
TRBJ1-5 TRBD1 few TRBV5-1 CASSSRVPGQGRGISNQPQHF TGCGCCAGCAGCTCGAGAGTCCCGGGACAGGGGAGAGGGATAAGCAATCAGCCCCAGCATTTT
TRBJ2-3 TRBD2 few TRBV28 CASIGLVGTDTQYF TGTGCCAGCATCGGACTAGTCGGCACAGATACGCAGTATTTT
TRBJ2-1 NA many TRBV12-3/TRBV12-4 CASSPWGLSNEQFF TGTGCCAGCAGTCCCTGGGGACTTTCCAATGAGCAGTTCTTC
TRBJ1-4 NA NA TRBV20-1 CSAWRRDNATNEKLFF TGCAGTGCATGGAGGCGGGACAATGCAACTAATGAAAAACTGTTTTTT
TRBJ2-2 TRBD1 NA TRBV5-5 CASSRGQGPGTGELFF TGTGCCAGCAGCCGGGGACAGGGGCCAGGGACCGGGGAGCTGTTTTTT
TRBJ2-3 NA NA TRBV28 CASSLGSSRTDTQYF TGTGCCAGCAGTTTAGGCAGCTCTCGCACAGATACGCAGTATTTT
TRBJ2-7 NA NA TRBV3-1 CASSLKNHEQYF TGTGCCAGCAGTCTTAAGAACCACGAGCAGTACTTC
TRBJ2-3 TRBD2 many TRBV20-1 CSARGTSGTDTQYF TGCAGTGCTAGGGGGACTAGCGGCACAGATACGCAGTATTTT
TRBJ1-5 NA NA TRBV28 CASSPPVGLNNQPQHF TGTGCCAGCAGTCCGCCGGTCGGTCTTAACAATCAGCCCCAGCATTTT
TRBJ2-7 NA NA TRBV30 CAWSTTYEQYF TGTGCCTGGAGTACTACCTACGAGCAGTACTTC
TRBJ1-6 NA NA TRBV6-5 CASSYERGSPLHF TGTGCCAGCAGTTACGAAAGGGGGTCACCCCTCCACTTT
TRBJ2-7 TRBD2 many TRBV7-8 CASSLGRSALAGTYEQYF TGTGCCAGCAGCTTAGGCCGGTCGGCGCTAGCGGGAACCTACGAGCAGTACTTC
TRBJ2-3 NA many TRBV7-2 CASRRQEMTDTQYF TGTGCCAGCAGAAGACAGGAAATGACAGATACGCAGTATTTT
TRBJ2-5 TRBD2 NA TRBV3-1 CASSLLSAGEETQYF TGTGCCAGCAGCCTCCTTTCGGCGGGAGAAGAGACCCAGTACTTC